This is a list of T cell receptor beta chains from one sample in a study of blood T cell repertoires in COVID-19. Clones were sequenced by immunoSEQ multiplex PCR, and TCRdb holds only the in-frame ones, with some missing. The sample carries 200,000 to 250,000 clones, approximately 81% recorded once. The sample taken for sequencing was peripheral blood. Receptors were obtained from a woman at least 80 years old with acute or convalescent COVID-19. Each CDR3 is given with its conserved first and last residue. D genes are given only for firm matches.

d_call j_call v_call cdr3_nt cdr3_aa
. TRBJ1-1 TRBV30 TGTGCCTGGACCCCTATAGCCCTTGAAGCTTTCTTT CAWTPIALEAFF
TRBD1 TRBJ2-7 TRBV3-1/TRBV3-2 TGTGCCAGCAGCCAAGATCGAGTCAGGGGGAAACACGAGCAGTACTTC CASSQDRVRGKHEQYF
. TRBJ2-1 TRBV11-2 TGTGCCAGCAGCCAAACCCCTTTGGCAGGGATACAGTTCTTC CASSQTPLAGIQFF
. TRBJ2-5 TRBV6-1 TGTGCCAGCAGTGAAGGTCGTCTTCTGCAAGAGACCCAGTACTTC CASSEGRLLQETQYF
TRBD1 TRBJ1-3 TRBV9 TGTGCCAGCAGCCCTCGGACAGGGGCAAACTCTGGAAACACCATATATTTT CASSPRTGANSGNTIYF
TRBD1 TRBJ1-2 TRBV19 TGTGCCAGCAACCCATCCGGGACAGGAGGTGGTGGCTACACCTTC CASNPSGTGGGGYTF
. TRBJ2-7 TRBV6-5 TGTGCCAGCAGCTCCGACAGGCCATCCTACGAGCAGTACTTC CASSSDRPSYEQYF
. TRBJ1-4 TRBV19 TGTGCCAGTAGTTCTGGGGCGCTGGGTGAAAAACTGTTTTTT CASSSGALGEKLFF
TRBD2 TRBJ2-3 TRBV9 TGTGCCAGCAGCCCCGGAGCGGGGGCGGGAGATACGCAGTATTTT CASSPGAGAGDTQYF
TRBD1 TRBJ1-1 TRBV9 TGTGCCAGCAGCGTTCTACAGGGGGACACTGAAGCTTTCTTT CASSVLQGDTEAFF